A selection of T cell receptor beta chains follows, all from one sample in a study of T cells in localized non-small cell lung cancer. TCRdb's copy holds only in-frame clones and misses some; the assay was immunoSEQ multiplex PCR. The data contain some 3,600 clones, roughly a quarter of them singletons. This sample comprised lung tumor tissue, obtained before any cancer treatment. The source is a man aged 35-75 years with stage II lung adenocarcinoma. Each CDR3 is given with its conserved first and last residue. D genes are given only for firm matches. Size is omitted from some rows. Given values are once, few, many or a class for expanded clones.

v_call	clone_size	j_call	d_call	cdr3_nt	cdr3_aa
TRBV10-3	few	TRBJ1-5	TRBD1	TGTGCCATCGGGACAGGGAGCAATCAGCCCCAGCATTTT	CAIGTGSNQPQHF
TRBV6-8	few	TRBJ1-2	-	TGTGCCAGCAGTTACTCGACAGGTGGTAACTATGGCTACACCTTC	CASSYSTGGNYGYTF
TRBV28	few	TRBJ2-2	-	TGTGCCAGCAGTCCCCGACAGACCCTCGGAGGGGAGCTGTTTTTT	CASSPRQTLGGELFF
TRBV12-5	-	TRBJ2-5	TRBD2	TGTGCTAGTGGTTTGGTACTGAGAGGCGGGGGGCGGCTAACTAGGTACCAAGAGACCCAGTACTTC	CASGLVLRGGGRLTRYQETQYF
TRBV11-3	medium-sized	TRBJ1-1	-	TGTGCCAGCAGACGGGACTCTGTCAACACTGAAGCTTTCTTT	CASRRDSVNTEAFF
TRBV10-3	few	TRBJ2-3	TRBD2	TGTGCCACCTCCGGGACTAGCGTCGGAAATACGCAGTATTTT	CATSGTSVGNTQYF
TRBV19	few	TRBJ2-3	TRBD2	TGTGCCAGTAGTCCCGGGACTAGCGGGGGAACTACGCAGTATTTT	CASSPGTSGGTTQYF
TRBV6-8	many	TRBJ1-2	-	TGTGCCAGCAGTTACTTCACCGGGACAAATAACTATGGCTACACCTTC	CASSYFTGTNNYGYTF
TRBV11-3	few	TRBJ2-5	TRBD2	TGTGCCAGCAGCTATGCACGAGGTAGCGGGGACCAAGAGACCCAGTACTTC	CASSYARGSGDQETQYF
TRBV6-8	medium-sized	TRBJ2-7	-	TGTGCCAGCAAAGGGATCCCCGGCGAGCAGTACTTC	CASKGIPGEQYF
TRBV9	few	TRBJ1-1	TRBD1	TGTGCCAGCAGCGTGGGACAGGCGAACACTGAAGCTTTCTTT	CASSVGQANTEAFF
TRBV6-8	-	TRBJ1-1	TRBD1	TGTGCCAGCAGTCTACAGGGGGCATTTAGGAACACTGAAGCTTTCTTT	CASSLQGAFRNTEAFF
TRBV5-1	-	TRBJ1-1	TRBD1	TGCGCCAGCAACCCCACAGGGGACTCCAGGAGTGAAGCTTTCTTT	CASNPTGDSRSEAFF
TRBV11-3	-	TRBJ2-2	-	TGTGCCAGCAGCCGGGCCTCGCTGAACACCGGGGAGCTGTTTTTT	CASSRASLNTGELFF
TRBV11-3	medium-sized	TRBJ1-2	TRBD1	TGTGCCAGCAGCCAAGGCCGGGACAGGGCTTTGAGTGGCTACACCTTC	CASSQGRDRALSGYTF
TRBV6-8	-	TRBJ2-1	TRBD2	TGTGCCAGCAGTGCCCCGGGACTAGCGGTTCCCTACAATGAGCAGTTCTTC	CASSAPGLAVPYNEQFF
TRBV11-3	few	TRBJ1-2	-	TGTGCCAGCAGCTGGGGGGACCGGGAGAACTATGGCTACACCTTC	CASSWGDRENYGYTF
TRBV19	-	TRBJ2-7	-	TGTGCCAGTAGTATAGAGGACTCCTACGAGCAGTACTTC	CASSIEDSYEQYF